This record concerns one TCR beta chain sequence. Its antigen is still unknown. Qualities for individual bases were not recorded, and no much larger clone is one base off. The CDR3 regions of human TCRbeta chains were subjected to immunosequencing. The authors' analysis ran thus. Repertoire TCRs were matched against a reference library of SARS-CoV-2-specific TCRs generated with the MIRA antigen-specificity platform. Breadth was defined as the fraction of unique TCRs that were SARS-CoV-2-associated. Depth was defined as the fraction of total T cells that were SARS-CoV-2-associated. Using the MIRA data, each spike-specific TCR was mapped to the spike region that the TCR reacts to and placed in a CD4 or CD8 class. Log10-transformed breadth and depth values were compared by one-way ANOVA with Sidak's multiple comparisons tests. Held by TCRdb, this immuneACCESS table contains in-frame sequences only and omits some clones. Under half of the omission traces to an unresolved V gene where checked; the cause of the rest is unknown. V and J calls and clone size follow that table, whereas D and trimming were derived from the DNA. For this sample there are fewer than 110,000 clones; 90% appear just once. Around 4.8% of the sample goes to the ten largest clones.

Read against the paper, the sample's time point label means: baseline before first vaccination. Vaccinee samples were obtained from the UK trials COV001 and COV002, which included a single-blind randomized controlled phase 2/3 trial of AZD1222 (ChAdOx1 nCoV-19) in healthy adults. For TCRbeta chain sequencing, PBMC samples from trial participants were taken at day 0 and at day 28 after the second dose. This entry belongs to a study of T cell responses to AZD1222 COVID-19 vaccine (dated by TCRdb to about 2021). At the level of the whole study: AZD1222 recipients whose second dose came at about 4 weeks and those whose second dose came at about 12 weeks were combined into one group, since spike-specific TCR depth and breadth did not differ between the two schedules. A total of more than 230 trial participants underwent TCR sequencing, of whom around 210 had received two doses of AZD1222 and approximately 25 had received two doses of the MenACWY control vaccine. Trial participants were enrolled into age subgroups of 18-55, 56-69 and 70-plus years, which contained 148, 28 and 57 TCR-sequenced participants, respectively.

What the authors observed across the whole study: The whole spike protein was spanned by vaccine-associated CD4 TCRs, and dominant responses were seen in regions 160-218 and 743-854. In the small 56-69-year group, the increase in depth fell short of significance, most likely because of low power. A significant rise in spike-specific TCR breadth and depth was observed after two AZD1222 doses relative to day 0 and relative to MenACWY recipients. No day 14 peak-response samples were available, so repertoires were characterized only after the peak T cell response. Most participants were white British and females outnumbered males, and the authors suggested that clonal diversity may have been underestimated. Only five or six AZD1222 recipients were SARS-CoV-2 seropositive at baseline, limiting conclusions about previously exposed vaccinees. Nearly half of unique spike-specific TCRs reportedly recognized epitopes outside regions mutated in the B.1.351 and B.1.1.7 variants.

The CDR3 holds 15 amino acids from the cysteine to the phenylalanine. Only the CDR3 DNA is retained, 45 bases long and in frame from the first base. Relative to germline, V is missing 5 bases and J is missing 6 bases, with 7 bases of the junction outside any gene match. CDR1 MDHEN and CDR2 SYDVKM are derived from the germline V gene. The receptor was derived from an adult in good health. The sequence is built from TRBV28 and TRBJ1-5; the central 10 bases match TRBD1. Sequencing was performed on peripheral blood, taken on day 0 of AZD1222 vaccination. Here is the DNA: TGTGCCAGCAGTGCCGACAGGGGGCACGGTCAGCCCCAGCATTTT. Its translation reads: CASSADRGHGQPQHF.